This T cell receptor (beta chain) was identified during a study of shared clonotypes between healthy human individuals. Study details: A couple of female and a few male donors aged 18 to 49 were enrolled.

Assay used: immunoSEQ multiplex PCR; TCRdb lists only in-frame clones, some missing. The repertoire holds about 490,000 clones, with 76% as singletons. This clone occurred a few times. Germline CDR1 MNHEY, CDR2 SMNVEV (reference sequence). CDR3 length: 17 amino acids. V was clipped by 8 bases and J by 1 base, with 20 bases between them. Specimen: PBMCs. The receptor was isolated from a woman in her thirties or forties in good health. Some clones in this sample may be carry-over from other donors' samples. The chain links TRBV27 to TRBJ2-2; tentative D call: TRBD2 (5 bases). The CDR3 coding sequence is TGTGCCAGCCAAACCATTCGGGCAGGACTGAACACCGGGGAGCTGTTTTTT. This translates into CASQTIRAGLNTGELFF.